These 2 T cell receptor beta chains came from one sample sequenced in a study of regulatory T cells in long-lasting Graves disease. This sample's time point: newly diagnosed GD, antithyroid drugs for less than 3 months. There was RNA extracted from PBMCs, and the TCR library was made from it. Combining iRepertoire HTBI primers with Arm-PCR of CDR3 regions, the authors built TCR beta libraries. TCRdb independently ran MiXCR on the multiplex PCR reads; one entry per CDR3 protein. The sample lists about 470,000 distinct CDR3 sequences, 16% occurring once. This sample also belongs to another study, concerning T cells in Graves' hyperthyroidism and ophthalmopathy.

The source material was peripheral blood mononuclear cells (PBMCs), sampled at new diagnosis, from a patient treated with antithyroid drugs. These receptors came from a man aged 35-49 years with Graves disease.

This clonotype was recorded only once. This rearrangement joins TRBV13 to TRBJ2-3, with 7 bases lining up with TRBD2. The CDR3 totals 16 residues. Germline values: CDR1 PRHDT, CDR2 FYEKMQ (reference sequence). Losses at the gene ends were 5 bases for V and 5 bases for J; bases not matched to a gene: 13. The CDR3: CASSPALAREGDTQYF. CDR3 sequence (DNA): TGTGCCAGCAGCCCGGCGTTAGCGAGGGAGGGAGATACGCAGTATTTT.

This chain links TRBV24-1 with TRBJ2-3; 14 nucleotides match TRBD2. The J segment lost 5 bases and the V segment lost 0 bases, leaving 3 bases of the junction unmatched. Germline lookup yields CDR1 KGHDR and CDR2 SFDVKD. This CDR3 is built from 17 residues. The CDR3 DNA is TGTGCCACCAGTGATTTGGGGACTAGCGGGAGAATAGATACGCAGTATTTT. Translation gives CATSDLGTSGRIDTQYF.